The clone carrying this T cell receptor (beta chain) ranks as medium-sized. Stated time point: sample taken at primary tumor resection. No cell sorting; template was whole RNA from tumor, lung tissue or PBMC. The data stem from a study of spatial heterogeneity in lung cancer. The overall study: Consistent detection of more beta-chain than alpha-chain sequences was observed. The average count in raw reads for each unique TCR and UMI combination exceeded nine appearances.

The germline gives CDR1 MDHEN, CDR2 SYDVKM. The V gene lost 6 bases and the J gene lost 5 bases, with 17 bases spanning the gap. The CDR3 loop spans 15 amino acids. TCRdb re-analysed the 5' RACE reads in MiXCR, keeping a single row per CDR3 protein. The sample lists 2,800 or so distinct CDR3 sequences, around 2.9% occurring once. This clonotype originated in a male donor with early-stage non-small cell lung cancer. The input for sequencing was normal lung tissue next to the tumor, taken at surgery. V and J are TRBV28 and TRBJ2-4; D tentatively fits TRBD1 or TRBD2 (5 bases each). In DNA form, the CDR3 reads TGTGCCAGCAGCCTCGGCAGGGACCCTGAAAACATTCAGTACTTC. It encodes CASSLGRDPENIQYF. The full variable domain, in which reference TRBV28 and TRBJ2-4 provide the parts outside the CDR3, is DVKVTQSSRYLVKRTGEKVFLECVQDMDHENMFWYRQDPGLGLRLIYFSYDVKMKEKGDIPEGYSVSREKKERFSLILESASTNQTSMYLCASSLGRDPENIQYFGAGTRLSVL.